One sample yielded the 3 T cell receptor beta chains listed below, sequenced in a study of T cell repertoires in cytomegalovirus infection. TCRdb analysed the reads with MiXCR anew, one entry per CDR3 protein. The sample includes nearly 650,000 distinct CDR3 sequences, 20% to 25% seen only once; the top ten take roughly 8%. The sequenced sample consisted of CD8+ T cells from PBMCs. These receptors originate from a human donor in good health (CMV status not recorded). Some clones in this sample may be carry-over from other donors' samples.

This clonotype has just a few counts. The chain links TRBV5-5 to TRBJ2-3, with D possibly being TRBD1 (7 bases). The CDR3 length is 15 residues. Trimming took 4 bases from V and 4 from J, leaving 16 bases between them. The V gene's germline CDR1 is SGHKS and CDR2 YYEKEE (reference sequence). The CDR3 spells CASSPWRGRPDTQYF. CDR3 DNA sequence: TGTGCCAGCAGCCCATGGAGGGGGCGCCCAGATACGCAGTATTTT. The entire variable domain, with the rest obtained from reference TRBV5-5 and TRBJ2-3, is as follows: DAGVTQSPTHLIKTRGQQVTLRCSPISGHKSVSWYQQVLGQGPQFIFQYYEKEERGRGNFPDRFSARQFPNYSSELNVNALLLGDSALYLCASSPWRGRPDTQYFGPGTRLTVL.

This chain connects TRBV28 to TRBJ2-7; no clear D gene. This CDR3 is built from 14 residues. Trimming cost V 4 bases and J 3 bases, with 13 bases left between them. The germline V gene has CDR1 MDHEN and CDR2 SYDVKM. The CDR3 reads CASSSLGRIYEQYV. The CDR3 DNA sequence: TGTGCCAGCAGTTCCCTCGGTCGCATCTACGAGCAGTACGTC.

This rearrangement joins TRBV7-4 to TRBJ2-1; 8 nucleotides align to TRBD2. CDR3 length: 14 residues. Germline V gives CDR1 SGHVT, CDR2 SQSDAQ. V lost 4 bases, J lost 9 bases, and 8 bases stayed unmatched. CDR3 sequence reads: CASSSLSGGPEQFF. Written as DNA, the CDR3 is TGTGCCAGCAGCTCCCTCTCGGGGGGGCCTGAGCAGTTCTTC.